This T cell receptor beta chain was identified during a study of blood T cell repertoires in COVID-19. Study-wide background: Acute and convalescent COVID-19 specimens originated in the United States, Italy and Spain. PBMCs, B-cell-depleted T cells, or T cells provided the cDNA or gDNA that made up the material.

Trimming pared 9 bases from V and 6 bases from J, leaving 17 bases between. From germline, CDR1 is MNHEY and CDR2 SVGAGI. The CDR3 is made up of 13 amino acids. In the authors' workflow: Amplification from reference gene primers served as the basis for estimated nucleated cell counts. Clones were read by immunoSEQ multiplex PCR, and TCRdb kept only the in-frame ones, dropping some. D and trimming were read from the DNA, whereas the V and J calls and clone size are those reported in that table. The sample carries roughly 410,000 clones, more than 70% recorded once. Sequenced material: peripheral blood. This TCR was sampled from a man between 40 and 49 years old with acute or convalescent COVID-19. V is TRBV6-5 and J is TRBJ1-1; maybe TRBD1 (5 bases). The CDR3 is CASSDSGIPEAFF. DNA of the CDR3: TGTGCCAGTTCCGACTCAGGGATCCCTGAAGCTTTCTTT.